Reported below is one T cell receptor beta chain. The antigen is unknown. The data originate from a study of OX40 agonist ivuxolimab in advanced cancers. Overall study: At 0.01 to 10 mg/kg, ivuxolimab was administered intravenously to patients every 2 weeks.

Clones were sequenced by immunoSEQ multiplex PCR, and TCRdb holds only the in-frame ones, with some missing. The data contain roughly 71,000 clones, 85% of them singletons. Study-wide results and limits: Dose levels from 0.1 to 3.0 mg/kg saw CD4+ and CD8+ blood T cells expand clonally by week 6. The study found that CD8+ T cells averaged more expanded clones than CD4+.

Germline CDR1 and CDR2: MNHEY and SMNVEV (reference sequence). This CDR3 has 14 amino acids. Losses at the gene ends were 5 bases for V and 5 bases for J; bases not matched to a gene: 8. The receptor comes from an adult with an advanced solid tumor such as melanoma, head and neck, liver or kidney cancer. This specimen consisted of CD4+ or CD8+ T cells sorted from blood, obtained in a trial of the OX40 agonist ivuxolimab. The V call is TRBV27, the J call TRBJ2-5; 7 positions match TRBD1. CDR3 sequence: CASSVEGRGETQYF. CDR3 coding DNA: TGTGCCAGCAGTGTCGAGGGCAGGGGGGAGACCCAGTACTTC.